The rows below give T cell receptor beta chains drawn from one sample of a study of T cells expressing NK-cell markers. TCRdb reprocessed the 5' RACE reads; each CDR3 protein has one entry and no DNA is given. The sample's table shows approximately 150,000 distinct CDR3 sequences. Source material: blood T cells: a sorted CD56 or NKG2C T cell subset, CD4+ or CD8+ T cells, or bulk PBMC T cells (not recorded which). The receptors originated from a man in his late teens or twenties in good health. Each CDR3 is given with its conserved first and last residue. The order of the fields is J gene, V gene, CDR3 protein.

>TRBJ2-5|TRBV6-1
CASARDGSTQYF
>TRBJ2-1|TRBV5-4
CASSLTGTSADNEQFF
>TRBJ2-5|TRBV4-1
CASSQGWTDQETQYF
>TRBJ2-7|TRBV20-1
CSARDRASGSYEQYF
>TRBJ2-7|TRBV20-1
CSARDISGRASYEQYF
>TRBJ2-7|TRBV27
CASTGGAYEQYF
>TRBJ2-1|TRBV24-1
CATSDKTGYGSYNEQFF
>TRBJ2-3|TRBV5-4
CASSLVPSGKTDTQYF
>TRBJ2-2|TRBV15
CATRGVGNDGELFF
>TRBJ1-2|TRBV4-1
CASSQAGGYTF
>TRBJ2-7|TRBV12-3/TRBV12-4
CASSLGSGSNEQYF
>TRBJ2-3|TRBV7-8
CASSFGLAGAVGTDTQYF
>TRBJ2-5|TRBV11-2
CASSPTRLSQETQYF
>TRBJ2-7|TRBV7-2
CASSLARGQGAYEQYF
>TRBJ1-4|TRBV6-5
CASSYSVFVAGDEKLFF
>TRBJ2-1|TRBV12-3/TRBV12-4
CASSLLGAGYNEQFF
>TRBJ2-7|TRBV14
CASSYSGRALEQYF
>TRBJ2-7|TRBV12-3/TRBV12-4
CASMMQELGQYF
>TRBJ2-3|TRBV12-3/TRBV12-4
CASSLGFGPGTDTQYF
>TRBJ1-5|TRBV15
CATSSTRTHQPQHF
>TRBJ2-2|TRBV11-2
CASNDRGDVISNTGELFF
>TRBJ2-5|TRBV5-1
CASSPHGGYQETQYF
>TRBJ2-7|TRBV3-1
CASSQELRGLYEQYF
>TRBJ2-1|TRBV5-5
CASSLSETSYEQFF
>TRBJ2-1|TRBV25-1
CASQRPTSGRIDEQFF
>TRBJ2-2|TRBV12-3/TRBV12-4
CASSLIRGATGELFF
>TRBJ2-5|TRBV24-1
CATSDPPGQGKETQYF
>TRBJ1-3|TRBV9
CASAKRAGNTIYF
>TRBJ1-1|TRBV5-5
CASPRLDDGTEAFF
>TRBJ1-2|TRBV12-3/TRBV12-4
CASRVGLGMSDGYTF
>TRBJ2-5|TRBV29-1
CSVEGAVYQETQYF
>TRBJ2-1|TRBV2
CASSEIRASGDNEQFF
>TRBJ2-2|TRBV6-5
CASSYVRVRLADTGELFF
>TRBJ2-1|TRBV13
CASSLTGQGYNEQFF
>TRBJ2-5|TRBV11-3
CASSLSGPQETQYF
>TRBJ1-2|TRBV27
CASSLSSVGGYTF